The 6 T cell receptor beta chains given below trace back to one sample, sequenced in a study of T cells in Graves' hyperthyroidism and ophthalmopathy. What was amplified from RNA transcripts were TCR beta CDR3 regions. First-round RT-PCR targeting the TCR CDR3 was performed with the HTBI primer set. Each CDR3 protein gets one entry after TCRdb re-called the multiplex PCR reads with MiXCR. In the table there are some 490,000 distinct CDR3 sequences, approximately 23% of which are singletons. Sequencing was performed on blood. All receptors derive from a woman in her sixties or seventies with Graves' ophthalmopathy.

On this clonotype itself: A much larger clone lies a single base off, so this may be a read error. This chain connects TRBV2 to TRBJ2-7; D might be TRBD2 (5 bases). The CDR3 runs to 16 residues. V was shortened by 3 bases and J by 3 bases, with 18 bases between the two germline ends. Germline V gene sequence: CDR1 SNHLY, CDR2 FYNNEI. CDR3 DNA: TGTGCCAGCAGTGATGGTCTTGGGCCTCGGGGCTACGAGCAGTACTTC. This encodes CASSDGLGPRGYEQYF.

CDR3 residues: CASRETGNEKLFF. CDR3 in DNA: TGTGCCAGCAGGGAGACAGGGAATGAAAAACTGTTTTTT. The V gene is TRBV12-3 or TRBV12-4, the J gene TRBJ1-4, with 7 positions matching TRBD1. This CDR3 has 13 residues. V trimming: 6 bases; J trimming: 5 bases; junction bases outside the gene matches: 3.

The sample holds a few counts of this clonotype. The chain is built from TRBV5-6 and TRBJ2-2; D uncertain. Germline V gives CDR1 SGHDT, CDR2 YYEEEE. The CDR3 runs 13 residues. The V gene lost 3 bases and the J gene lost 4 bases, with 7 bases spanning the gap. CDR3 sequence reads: CASSSLSTGELFF. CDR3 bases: TGTGCCAGCAGCTCGTTGAGCACCGGGGAGCTGTTTTTT.

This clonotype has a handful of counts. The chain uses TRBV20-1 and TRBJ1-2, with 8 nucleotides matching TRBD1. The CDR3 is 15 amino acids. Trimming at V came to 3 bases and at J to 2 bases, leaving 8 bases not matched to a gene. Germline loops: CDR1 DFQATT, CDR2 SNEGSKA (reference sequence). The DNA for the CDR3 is TGCAGTGCTAGGGCAACGGACAGGGAAAACTATGGCTACACCTTC. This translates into CSARATDRENYGYTF.

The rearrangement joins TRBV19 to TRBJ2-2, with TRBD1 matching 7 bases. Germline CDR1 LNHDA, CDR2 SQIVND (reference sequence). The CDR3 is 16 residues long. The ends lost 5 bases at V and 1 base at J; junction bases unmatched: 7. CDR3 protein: CASSSRDSRNTGELFF. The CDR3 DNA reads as TGTGCCAGTAGTTCCCGGGACAGCCGGAACACCGGGGAGCTGTTTTTT.

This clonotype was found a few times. CDR3 coding DNA: TGTGCCAGCAGCCAAGTTTCAGGGGGAGGCTACACCTTC. Residues: CASSQVSGGGYTF. The rearrangement links TRBV3-1 to TRBJ1-2; 7 bases agree with TRBD1. CDR3 length: 13 amino acids. Germline V gene sequence: CDR1 LGHDT, CDR2 YNNKEL (reference sequence). The V segment lost 1 base and the J segment 8 bases; nucleotides outside the gene matches: 4.